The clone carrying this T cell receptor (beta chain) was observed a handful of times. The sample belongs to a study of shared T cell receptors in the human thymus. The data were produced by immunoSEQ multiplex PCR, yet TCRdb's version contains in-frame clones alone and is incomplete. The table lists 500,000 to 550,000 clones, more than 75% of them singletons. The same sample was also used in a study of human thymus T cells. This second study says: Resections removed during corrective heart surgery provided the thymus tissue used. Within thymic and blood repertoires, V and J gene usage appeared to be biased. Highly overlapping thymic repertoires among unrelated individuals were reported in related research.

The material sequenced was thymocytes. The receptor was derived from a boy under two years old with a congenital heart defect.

The CDR3 is CASSWARSGQGLRGANVLTF. DNA for the CDR3: TGTGCCAGCAGTTGGGCCCGCTCCGGGCAGGGCTTGCGAGGGGCCAACGTCCTGACTTTC. The V call is TRBV28, the J call TRBJ2-6; D might be TRBD1 (5 bases). The germline V gene encodes CDR1 MDHEN and CDR2 SYDVKM. Trimming cost V 4 bases and J 4 bases, with 26 bases left between them. This CDR3 region has 20 residues.